Shown below are 13 T cell receptor beta chains from a single sample sequenced in a study of shared clonotypes between healthy human individuals. Naivety among CD8 cells was defined by CD45RO negativity and positive CCR7 selection, thereby excluding terminally differentiated effector memory CD45RA+ cells. Clones were sequenced by immunoSEQ multiplex PCR, and TCRdb holds only the in-frame ones, with some missing. Here the sample spans hundreds of thousands of clones, around 93% being singletons. The source material was naive CD8+ T cells sorted from blood. Source of these receptors: a man aged 30 to 39 in good health.

V usage is TRBV7-1 and J usage is TRBJ1-3; no definite D call. TRBV7-1 is flagged as an ORF with uncertain function. V shed 5 bases and J shed 0 bases, with 35 bases lying between them. The CDR3 has 23 amino acids. The CDR3 coding sequence is TGTGCCAGCAGCCCAGTGGCCGGGAATCCACTCCCGCTTACCCCTCACTCTGGAAACACCATATATTTT. It encodes CASSPVAGNPLPLTPHSGNTIYF.

This chain uses TRBV19 with TRBJ2-6; no clear D. The CDR3 has 15 amino acids. CDR1 LNHDA and CDR2 SQIVND come from the germline V gene (reference sequence). V dropped 2 bases and J dropped 0 bases, with 5 bases sitting between them. The CDR3 DNA sequence: TGTGCCAGTAGTATAATAGGCTCTGGGGCCAACGTCCTGACTTTC. This encodes CASSIIGSGANVLTF.

The chain combines TRBV6-5 with TRBJ2-2; no clear D. V gave up 1 base and J gave up 3 bases, with 3 bases separating them. The CDR3 spans 13 residues. Germline V gene data show CDR1 as MNHEY and CDR2 as SVGAGI. As DNA, the CDR3 is TGTGCCAGCAGTTACTACTACACCGGGGAGCTGTTTTTT. Its protein is CASSYYYTGELFF.

V gene TRBV12-5 combines with J gene TRBJ1-5; no clear D. The CDR3 consists of 12 residues. Germline values: CDR1 LGHNT, CDR2 FRNRAP. Trimming removed 1 base at V and 7 bases at J, with 5 bases between. In DNA, the CDR3 is TGTGCTAGTGGTTTGGGCTTCCAGCCCCAGCATTTT. Translated: CASGLGFQPQHF.

This clone was detected once. The chain is built from TRBV14 and TRBJ2-1, with TRBD2 matching 8 bases. CDR1 is SGHDN and CDR2 is FVKESK in the germline V gene. The CDR3 sequence is 18 residues long. V lost 4 bases and J lost 0; bases outside the gene matches: 11. CDR3 nucleotides: TGTGCCAGCAGCCCAAACGGACTAGCCGGTCCCTCCTACAATGAGCAGTTCTTC. This codes for CASSPNGLAGPSYNEQFF.

The chain combines TRBV28 with TRBJ2-3; 13 bases match TRBD2. The V segment lost 7 bases and the J segment 3 bases; nucleotides outside the gene matches: 10. CDR1 is MDHEN, CDR2 SYDVKM, per germline. The CDR3 has 17 residues. CDR3 nucleotides: TGTGCCAGCAAAAAACTAGCGGGAGGGATTGAGACAGATACGCAGTATTTT. Its protein is CASKKLAGGIETDTQYF.

The chain employs TRBV7-9 and TRBJ1-4, with TRBD1 matching 10 bases. The germline CDR1 and CDR2 sequences are SEHNR and FQNEAQ (reference sequence). The V and J ends lost 1 base and 4 bases, in that order; junction bases with no gene match: 6. This CDR3 spans 17 amino acids. CDR3 sequence: CASSLGDRGRNNEKLFF. The CDR3 region has the DNA TGTGCCAGCAGCTTAGGCGACAGGGGGCGTAATAATGAAAAACTGTTTTTT. The whole variable domain, remainder taken from reference TRBV7-9 and TRBJ1-4, is DTGVSQNPRHKITKRGQNVTFRCDPISEHNRLYWYRQTLGQGPEFLTYFQNEAQLEKSRLLSDRFSAERPKGSFSTLEIQRTEQGDSAMYLCASSLGDRGRNNEKLFFGSGTQLSVL.

This chain joins TRBV28 and TRBJ2-7, with D uncertain. The CDR3 is made up of 13 amino acids. Trimming cost V 3 bases and J 1 base, with 7 bases left between them. Germline-derived CDR1 and CDR2 are MDHEN and SYDVKM. This chain's CDR3 is CASSFKQSYEQYF. For the CDR3, the DNA is TGTGCCAGCAGTTTCAAACAGTCCTACGAGCAGTACTTC.

The V gene is TRBV6-5, the J gene TRBJ1-2, with 7 bases aligning to TRBD1. The CDR3 covers 15 residues. Per germline, CDR1 MNHEY and CDR2 SVGAGI. V shed 2 bases and J 0 bases; nucleotides not matched to a gene: 3. The chain's CDR3 is CASSYGQGANYGYTF. For the CDR3, the DNA is TGTGCCAGCAGTTACGGGCAGGGGGCTAACTATGGCTACACCTTC.

This rearrangement joins TRBV15 to TRBJ2-7; the D gene is possibly TRBD2 (5 bases). Germline CDR1 LNHNV, CDR2 YYDKDF (reference sequence). The V gene lost 1 base and the J gene lost 5 bases, with 12 bases spanning the gap. This CDR3 has 14 amino acids. The CDR3 nucleotides are TGTGCCACCAGCAGAGGAAGGGAGATTAACGAGCAGTACTTC. This gives the protein CATSRGREINEQYF.

This clone was seen a single time. The chain is built from TRBV7-9 and TRBJ2-3; D is perhaps TRBD2 (5 bases). CDR1 SEHNR and CDR2 FQNEAQ come from the germline V gene (reference sequence). This CDR3 spans 15 amino acids. Trimming shortened V by 2 bases and J by 4 bases, and 13 bases separated the two germline ends. The CDR3 bases are TGTGCCAGCAGCTTAACTAGTTCAGTTTCAGATACGCAGTATTTT. It specifies CASSLTSSVSDTQYF.

V gene TRBV10-3 combines with J gene TRBJ1-1; D remains ambiguous. The germline V gene has CDR1 ENHRY and CDR2 SYGVKD. The CDR3 has 13 residues. Trimming shortened V by 3 bases and J by 6 bases, and 11 bases separated the two germline ends. In DNA, the CDR3 is TGTGCCATCAGTGATACCGGGCCCTCTGAAGCTTTCTTT. It is translated as CAISDTGPSEAFF.

The chain combines TRBV28 with TRBJ2-7; D is possibly TRBD2 (6 bases). The V gene's germline CDR1 is MDHEN and CDR2 SYDVKM. The CDR3 has 15 amino acids. V gave up 11 bases and J gave up 3 bases, with 23 bases separating them. CDR3 sequence reads: CAATGWRAPVYEQYF. CDR3 bases: TGTGCCGCCACAGGTTGGAGGGCACCGGTCTACGAGCAGTACTTC. The full variable domain, with the rest looked up from reference TRBV28 and TRBJ2-7, is DVKVTQSSRYLVKRTGEKVFLECVQDMDHENMFWYRQDPGLGLRLIYFSYDVKMKEKGDIPEGYSVSREKKERFSLILESASTNQTSMYLCAATGWRAPVYEQYFGPGTRLTVT.